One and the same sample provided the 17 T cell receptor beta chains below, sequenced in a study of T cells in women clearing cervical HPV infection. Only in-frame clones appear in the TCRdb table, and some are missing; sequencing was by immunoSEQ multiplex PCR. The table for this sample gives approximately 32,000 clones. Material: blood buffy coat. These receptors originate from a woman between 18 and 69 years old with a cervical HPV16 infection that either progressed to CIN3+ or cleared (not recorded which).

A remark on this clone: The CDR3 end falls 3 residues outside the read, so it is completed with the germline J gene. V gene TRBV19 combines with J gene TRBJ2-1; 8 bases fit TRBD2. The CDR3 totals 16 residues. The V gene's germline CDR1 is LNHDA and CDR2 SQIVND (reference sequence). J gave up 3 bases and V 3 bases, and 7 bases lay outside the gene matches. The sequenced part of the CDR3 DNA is TGTGCCAGTAGTATGGGGACTAGTATTTACTACAATGAG. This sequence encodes CASSMGTSIYYNE. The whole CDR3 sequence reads CASSMGTSIYYNEQFF.

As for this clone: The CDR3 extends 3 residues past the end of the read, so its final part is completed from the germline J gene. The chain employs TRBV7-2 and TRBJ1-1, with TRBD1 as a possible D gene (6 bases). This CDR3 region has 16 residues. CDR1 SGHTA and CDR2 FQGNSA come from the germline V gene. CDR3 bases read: TGTGCCAGCAGCTTAGCGGTGGCTAGCGGGGGCTACGAG. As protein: CASSLAVASGGYE. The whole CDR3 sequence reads CASSLAVASGGYEAFF.

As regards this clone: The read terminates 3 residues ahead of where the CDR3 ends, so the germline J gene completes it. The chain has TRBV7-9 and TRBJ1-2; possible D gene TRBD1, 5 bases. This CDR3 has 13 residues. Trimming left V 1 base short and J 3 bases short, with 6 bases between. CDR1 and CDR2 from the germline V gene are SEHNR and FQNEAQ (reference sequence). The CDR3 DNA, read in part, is TGTGCCAGCAGCTTAGGGGGGGACTATGGC. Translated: CASSLGGDYG. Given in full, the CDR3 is CASSLGGDYGYTF. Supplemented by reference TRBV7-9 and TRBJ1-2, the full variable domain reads DTGVSQNPRHKITKRGQNVTFRCDPISEHNRLYWYRQTLGQGPEFLTYFQNEAQLEKSRLLSDRFSAERPKGSFSTLEIQRTEQGDSAMYLCASSLGGDYGYTFGSGTRLTVV.

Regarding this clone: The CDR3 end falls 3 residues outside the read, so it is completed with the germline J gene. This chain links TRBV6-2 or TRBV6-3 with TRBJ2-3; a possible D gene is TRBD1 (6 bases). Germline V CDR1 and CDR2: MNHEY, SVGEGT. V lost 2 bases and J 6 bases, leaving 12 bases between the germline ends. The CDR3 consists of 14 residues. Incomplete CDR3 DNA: TGTGCCAGCAGTTACGCGAGGGGGTGGGATACG. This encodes CASSYARGWDT. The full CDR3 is CASSYARGWDTQYF.

CDR3 loop: CASSPGVAGELFF. CDR3 bases read: TGTGCCAGCAGCCCAGGGGTAGCCGGGGAG. V is TRBV5-5 and J is TRBJ2-2, with a tentative D call TRBD1 (6 bases). The CDR3 end falls 3 residues outside the read, so it is completed with the germline J gene. The ends were cut back, 4 bases at V and 6 bases at J, with 10 bases in the middle. CDR1 is SGHKS, CDR2 YYEKEE, per germline (reference sequence). The CDR3 sequence is 13 residues long. Drawing the rest from reference TRBV5-5 and TRBJ2-2, the complete variable domain is DAGVTQSPTHLIKTRGQQVTLRCSPISGHKSVSWYQQVLGQGPQFIFQYYEKEERGRGNFPDRFSARQFPNYSSELNVNALLLGDSALYLCASSPGVAGELFFGEGSRLTVL.

The CDR3 DNA, read in part, is TGTGCCAGCAGCTTAGAGGGCCGATCTGGGGCCAACGTC. The encoded protein is CASSLEGRSGANV. The entire CDR3 is CASSLEGRSGANVLTF. The J gene is TRBJ2-6, the V gene TRBV7-3, with D perhaps matching TRBD2 (5 bases). The CDR3 is cut off 3 residues early in the read; its end comes from the germline J gene. The CDR3 has 16 amino acids. In germline, CDR1 is SGHTA, CDR2 FQGTGA. Trimming left V 2 bases short and J 1 base short, with 9 bases between.

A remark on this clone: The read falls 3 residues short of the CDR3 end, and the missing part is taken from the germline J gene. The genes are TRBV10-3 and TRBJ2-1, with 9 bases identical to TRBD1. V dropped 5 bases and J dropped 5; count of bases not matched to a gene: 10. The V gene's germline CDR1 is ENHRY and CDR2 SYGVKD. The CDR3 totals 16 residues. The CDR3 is CAISMDVGQGNNEQFF. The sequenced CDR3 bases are TGTGCCATCAGTATGGATGTAGGACAGGGGAACAATGAG.

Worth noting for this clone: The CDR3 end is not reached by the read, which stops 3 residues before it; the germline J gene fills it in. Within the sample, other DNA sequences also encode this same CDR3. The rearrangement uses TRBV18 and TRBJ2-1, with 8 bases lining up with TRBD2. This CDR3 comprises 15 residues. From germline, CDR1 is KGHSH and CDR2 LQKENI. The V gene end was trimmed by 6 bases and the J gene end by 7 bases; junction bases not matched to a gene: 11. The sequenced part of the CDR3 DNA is TGTGCCAGCTCCCCCCTCACGGGGGGGGGAAATGAG. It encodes CASSPLTGGGNE. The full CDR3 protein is CASSPLTGGGNEQFF.

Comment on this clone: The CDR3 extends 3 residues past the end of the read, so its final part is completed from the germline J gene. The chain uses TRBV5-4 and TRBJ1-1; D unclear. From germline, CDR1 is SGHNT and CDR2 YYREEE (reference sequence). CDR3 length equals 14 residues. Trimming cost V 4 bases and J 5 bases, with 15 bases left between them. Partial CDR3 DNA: TGTGCCAGCAGCGCCAGGCTGTTAGATACTGAA. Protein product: CASSARLLDTE. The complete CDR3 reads CASSARLLDTEAFF. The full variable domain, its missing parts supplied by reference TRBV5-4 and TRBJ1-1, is ETGVTQSPTHLIKTRGQQVTLRCSSQSGHNTVSWYQQALGQGPQFIFQYYREEENGRGNFPPRFSGLQFPNYSSELNVNALELDDSALYLCASSARLLDTEAFFGQGTRLTVV.

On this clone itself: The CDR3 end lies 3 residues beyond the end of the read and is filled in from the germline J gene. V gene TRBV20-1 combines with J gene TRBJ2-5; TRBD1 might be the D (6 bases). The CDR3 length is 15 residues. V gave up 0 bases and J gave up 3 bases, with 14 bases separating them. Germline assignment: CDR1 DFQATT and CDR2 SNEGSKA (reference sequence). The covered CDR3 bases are TGCAGTGCTAGAGATCATACGGACAGAAAAGAGACC. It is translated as CSARDHTDRKET. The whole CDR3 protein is CSARDHTDRKETQYF.

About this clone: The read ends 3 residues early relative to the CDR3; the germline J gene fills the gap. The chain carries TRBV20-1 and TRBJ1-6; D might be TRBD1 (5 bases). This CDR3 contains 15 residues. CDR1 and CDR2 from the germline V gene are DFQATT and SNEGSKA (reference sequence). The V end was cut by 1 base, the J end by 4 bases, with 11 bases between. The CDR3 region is CSARGVGGYNSPLHF. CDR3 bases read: TGCAGTGCTAGAGGGGTGGGGGGATATAATTCACCC.

Incomplete CDR3 DNA: TGTGCCAGCAGCTTAGCTCCCCAGGTGCGTGAG. This encodes CASSLAPQVRE. The full CDR3 reads CASSLAPQVREQFF. The rearrangement uses TRBV11-2 and TRBJ2-1; the D is unclear. The read terminates 3 residues ahead of where the CDR3 ends, so the germline J gene completes it. The CDR3 covers 14 residues. V gave up 1 base and J gave up 9 bases, with 13 bases separating them. Germline V gene sequence: CDR1 SGHAT, CDR2 FQNNGV.

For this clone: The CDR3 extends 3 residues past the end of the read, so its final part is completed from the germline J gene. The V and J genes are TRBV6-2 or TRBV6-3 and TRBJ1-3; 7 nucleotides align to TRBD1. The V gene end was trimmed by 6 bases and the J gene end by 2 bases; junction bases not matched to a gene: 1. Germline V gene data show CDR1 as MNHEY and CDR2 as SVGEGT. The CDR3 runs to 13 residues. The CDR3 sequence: CASRGTAGNTIYF. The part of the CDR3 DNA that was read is TGTGCCAGCAGAGGGACAGCTGGAAACACC.

The CDR3 is CASSLQGTDTQYF. The sequenced CDR3 bases are TGCGCCAGCAGCTTACAGGGCACAGATACG. The chain recombines TRBV5-1 with TRBJ2-3; TRBD1 might be the D (5 bases). The read finishes 3 residues shy of the CDR3 end, and the germline J gene is used to complete it. CDR3 length: 13 residues. From germline, CDR1 is SGHRS and CDR2 YFSETQ. V lost 2 bases, J lost 1 base, and 5 bases lay in between.

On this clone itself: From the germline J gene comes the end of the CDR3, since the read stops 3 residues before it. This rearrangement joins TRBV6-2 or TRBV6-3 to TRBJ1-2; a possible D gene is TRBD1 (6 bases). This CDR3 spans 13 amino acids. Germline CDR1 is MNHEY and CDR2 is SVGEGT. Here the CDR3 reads CASSYGETGGYTF. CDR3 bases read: TGTGCCAGCAGTTACGGAGAGACAGGAGGC.

This CDR3 reads CAWSADRWQGYTF. The covered CDR3 bases are TGTGCCTGGAGCGCCGACAGGTGGCAGGGC. This sequence joins TRBV30 and TRBJ1-2; a possible D gene is TRBD1 (6 bases). The sequence runs out 3 residues before the end of the CDR3; the remainder is reconstructed from the germline J gene. The CDR3 has 13 residues. Germline loops: CDR1 GTSNPN, CDR2 SVGIG (reference sequence).

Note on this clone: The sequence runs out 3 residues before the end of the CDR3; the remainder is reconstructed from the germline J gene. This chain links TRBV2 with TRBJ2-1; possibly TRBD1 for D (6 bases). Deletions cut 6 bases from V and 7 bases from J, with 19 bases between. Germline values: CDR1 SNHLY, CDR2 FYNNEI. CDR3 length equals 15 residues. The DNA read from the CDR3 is TGTGCCAGCAGCCCCTCCGGCAACAGGGCGAATGAG. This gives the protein CASSPSGNRANE. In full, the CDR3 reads CASSPSGNRANEQFF.